Listed below are T cell receptor beta chains from one sample, sequenced in a study of control samples from healthy donors and cancer patients. Only in-frame clones appear in the TCRdb table, and some are missing; sequencing was by immunoSEQ multiplex PCR. Altogether 150,000 to 200,000 clones are present, 85% to 90% being singletons, with the ten largest covering more than 1.3%. The sequencing input was blood. The receptors stem from a woman aged 50 to 65 in good health. Each CDR3 is given without its conserved first and last residue. The order of the fields is V gene, clone size, J gene, CDR3 length, CDR3 protein. Clone size is not always given. Where it is, it says once, few, many or a class for expanded clones.

V: TRBV28; size: .; J: TRBJ2-3; length: 14; CDR3: ASSLKRGLQADTQY
V: TRBV5-1; size: once; J: TRBJ2-7; length: 11; CDR3: ASSLTSVNEQY
V: TRBV27; size: .; J: TRBJ2-3; length: 15; CDR3: ATSLSLPGTGLNTQY
V: TRBV7-9; size: .; J: TRBJ1-5; length: 13; CDR3: ASRDDRLVNQPQH
V: TRBV6-2/TRBV6-3; size: once; J: TRBJ2-5; length: 13; CDR3: ASSTSGTPQETQY
V: TRBV28; size: .; J: TRBJ1-5; length: 13; CDR3: ASFSRTGLNQPQH
V: TRBV6-5; size: .; J: TRBJ1-1; length: 14; CDR3: ASSYSFGTGHTEAF
V: TRBV7-7; size: .; J: TRBJ2-3; length: 13; CDR3: ASSLNPGVTDTQY
V: TRBV7-8; size: .; J: TRBJ2-1; length: 15; CDR3: ASSSPQGQSSYNEQF
V: TRBV5-1; size: .; J: TRBJ2-1; length: 12; CDR3: ASSLRKDYNEQF
V: TRBV28; size: .; J: TRBJ2-1; length: 12; CDR3: ASISLGSYNEQF
V: TRBV14; size: once; J: TRBJ2-1; length: 13; CDR3: ASSQTGGIGNEQF
V: TRBV7-2; size: .; J: TRBJ1-5; length: 11; CDR3: ASSPRSNQPQH
V: TRBV2; size: .; J: TRBJ2-5; length: 13; CDR3: ASGIPDRAEETQY
V: TRBV19; size: once; J: TRBJ1-1; length: 11; CDR3: ASSLNMNTEAF
V: TRBV10-1; size: .; J: TRBJ2-3; length: 14; CDR3: ASPGLAGGCTDTQY
V: TRBV30; size: .; J: TRBJ2-3; length: 13; CDR3: AWSVSLTITDTQY
V: TRBV4-3; size: .; J: TRBJ1-4; length: 11; CDR3: ASSQVTGEKLF